The entry below describes one T cell receptor (beta chain). This specimen comes from a study of Ad26.COV2.S vaccination and SARS-CoV-2 variants. The wider study: Sample donor was a member of the COV1001 Ad26.COV2.S trial arm.

Described treatment: 15 to 20 received Ad26.COV2.S at low or high dose, single or two shots; about 5 received placebo; per-sample allocation not given. Specimen acquisition occurred on day 63 following the initial vaccine or placebo injection. Vaccination employed an Ad26 vector expressing the Wuhan-strain SARS-CoV-2 spike. The V gene end was trimmed by 5 bases and the J gene end by 1 base; junction bases not matched to a gene: 0. CDR1 is LGHDT and CDR2 is YNNKEL in the germline V gene (reference sequence). The CDR3 loop spans 13 amino acids. TCRdb's table, derived via immunoSEQ multiplex PCR, lists solely in-frame clones and lacks some. The table includes about 480,000 clones, roughly 89% detected once.

This sample comprised peripheral blood, obtained in a trial of Ad26.COV2.S vaccine versus placebo. This sequence was found in a person aged 18-60 years who received the Ad26.COV2.S COVID-19 vaccine or a placebo. The J gene is TRBJ2-7, the V gene TRBV3-1 (or the pseudogene TRBV3-2); 9 nucleotides line up with TRBD1. The CDR3 protein is CASSGTGSYEQYF. In DNA form, the CDR3 reads TGTGCCAGCAGCGGGACAGGGTCCTACGAGCAGTACTTC.